The T cell receptor (beta chain) described here comes from a study of cytomegalovirus exposure and HLA in healthy donors. PCR was performed using 60 Vbeta and 13 Jbeta primers. Produced via immunoSEQ multiplex PCR; TCRdb's table is partial and in-frame only. The data contain roughly 100,000 clones, 81% of them singletons. CDR1 SGHNT and CDR2 YYREEE come from the germline V gene (reference sequence). V gave up 4 bases and J gave up 1 base, with 18 bases separating them. The CDR3 extends over 17 amino acids. In this sample, this clone turned up once. The chain uses TRBV5-4 and TRBJ2-1, with D tentatively TRBD2 (6 bases). The origin of this receptor is a man aged 40-55 years in good health and CMV-seropositive. The sequenced sample consisted of PBMCs. The CDR3 is CASSSPARLASYNEQFF. CDR3 DNA sequence: TGTGCCAGCAGCAGCCCTGCGCGGCTAGCGTCCTACAATGAGCAGTTCTTC.